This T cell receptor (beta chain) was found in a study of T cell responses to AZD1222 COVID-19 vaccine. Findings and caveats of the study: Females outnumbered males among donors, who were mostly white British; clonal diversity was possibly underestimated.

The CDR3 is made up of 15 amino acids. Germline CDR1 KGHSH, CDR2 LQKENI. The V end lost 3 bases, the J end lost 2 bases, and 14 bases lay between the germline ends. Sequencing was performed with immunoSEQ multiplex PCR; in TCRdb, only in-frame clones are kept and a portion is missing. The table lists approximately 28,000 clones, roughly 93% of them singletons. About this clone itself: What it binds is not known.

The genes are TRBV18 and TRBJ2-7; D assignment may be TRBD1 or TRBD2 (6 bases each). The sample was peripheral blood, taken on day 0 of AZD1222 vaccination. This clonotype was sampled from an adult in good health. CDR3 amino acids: CASSPYTGAAYEQYF. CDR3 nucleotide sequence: TGTGCCAGCTCACCCTACACGGGGGCAGCCTACGAGCAGTACTTC.